These 9 T cell receptor beta chains were sequenced from one sample in a study of blood T cell repertoires in COVID-19. Only in-frame clones appear in the TCRdb table, and some are missing; sequencing was by immunoSEQ multiplex PCR. Of roughly 500,000 clones in the sample, around 89% were seen once. The sequencing input was PBMCs or T cells enriched from blood (not recorded which). These receptors all stem from a woman aged 40 to 50 who had recovered from COVID-19.

The gene calls are TRBV19 and TRBJ2-7; TRBD2 matches at 7 bases. This CDR3 spans 19 amino acids. The ends lost 7 bases at V and 2 bases at J; junction bases unmatched: 23. Germline V CDR1 and CDR2: LNHDA, SQIVND (reference sequence). The CDR3 DNA is TGTGCCAGTACCACAAGATTCCACGGGAGGTCGAGAAACACCTACGAGCAGTACTTC. It encodes CASTTRFHGRSRNTYEQYF. The whole variable domain, filled in from reference TRBV19 and TRBJ2-7, reads DGGITQSPKYLFRKEGQNVTLSCEQNLNHDAMYWYRQDPGQGLRLIYYSQIVNDFQKGDIAEGYSVSREKKESFPLTVTSAQKNPTAFYLCASTTRFHGRSRNTYEQYFGPGTRLTVT.

V gene TRBV5-6 combines with J gene TRBJ1-4, with TRBD1 as a possible D gene (5 bases). Germline V gives CDR1 SGHDT, CDR2 YYEEEE. The CDR3 runs to 16 residues. Trimming left V 0 bases short and J 3 bases short, with 12 bases between. CDR3 nucleotides: TGTGCCAGCAGCTTGGCCATGACAGCCGCTAATGAAAAACTGTTTTTT. It codes for CASSLAMTAANEKLFF.

The chain joins TRBV11-2 to TRBJ2-7; D possibly corresponds to TRBD1 (6 bases). The CDR3 runs to 16 residues. Germline CDR1 SGHAT, CDR2 FQNNGV. Trimming shortened V by 5 bases and J by 4 bases, and 21 bases separated the two germline ends. The DNA for the CDR3 is TGTGCCAGCAGCCCCGGAGTTCTGGGGGCTTCATACGAGCAGTACTTC. This codes for CASSPGVLGASYEQYF.

Notes on this clone: In the same sample, other DNA sequences code for this CDR3. The chain is built from TRBV7-2 and TRBJ2-5; tentatively, D is TRBD2 (7 bases). The CDR3 loop spans 14 amino acids. V was cut by 0 bases and J by 5 bases, with 10 bases left in between. Looked up from germline, CDR1 is SGHTA and CDR2 is FQGNSA. CDR3 bases: TGTGCCAGCAGCTTAGCGGGAGGGGGGGAGACCCAGTACTTC. Protein product: CASSLAGGGETQYF.

The chain has TRBV2 and TRBJ2-7, with 13 bases matching TRBD2. Germline CDR1 SNHLY, CDR2 FYNNEI. The CDR3 totals 17 residues. J was trimmed by 5 bases and V by 1 base; bases with no gene match: 8. The DNA of the CDR3 is TGTGCCAGCAGTGAAGGACTAGCGGGAGGTCGCAGCGACGAGCAGTACTTC. Translation gives CASSEGLAGGRSDEQYF.

This sequence joins TRBV7-2 and TRBJ1-3; 7 bases are a match to TRBD1. Germline values: CDR1 SGHTA, CDR2 FQGNSA. J lost 4 bases, V lost 1 base, and 4 bases had no gene match. The CDR3 runs 15 residues. CDR3 sequence: CASSLGGGEGNTIYF. As DNA, the CDR3 is TGTGCCAGCAGCTTAGGAGGGGGCGAAGGAAACACCATATATTTT. Variable domain in full (rest from reference TRBV7-2 and TRBJ1-3): GAGVSQSPSNKVTEKGKDVELRCDPISGHTALYWYRQSLGQGLEFLIYFQGNSAPDKSGLPSDRFSAERTGGSVSTLTIQRTQQEDSAVYLCASSLGGGEGNTIYFGEGSWLTVV.

This clone was seen more than once but under ten times. In DNA, the CDR3 is TGTGCCAGCAGCGTAGAGGGGGGGACAGGCTATGGCTACACCTTC. This sequence encodes CASSVEGGTGYGYTF. This rearrangement joins TRBV9 to TRBJ1-2; 8 bases align to TRBD1. This CDR3 comprises 15 residues. Trimming removed 0 bases from V and 4 bases from J; junction bases left unmatched: 5. Germline CDR1 is SGDLS and CDR2 is YYNGEE.

The gene calls are TRBV19 and TRBJ1-1; 7 bases line up with TRBD1. This CDR3 comprises 13 residues. The germline CDR1 and CDR2 sequences are LNHDA and SQIVND (reference sequence). J was trimmed by 4 bases and V by 5 bases; bases with no gene match: 4. The CDR3 DNA reads TGTGCCAGTAGTGAGACAGGGTTCACTGAAGCTTTCTTT. It codes for CASSETGFTEAFF.

This clone was detected once. This chain joins TRBV11-2 and TRBJ2-2; TRBD1 matches 10 bases. This CDR3 has 15 amino acids. V was pared by 5 bases and J by 4 bases, with 4 bases of the junction left unmatched. CDR1 SGHAT and CDR2 FQNNGV come from the germline V gene. The CDR3 spells CASSPRTGGTGELFF. CDR3 coding DNA: TGTGCCAGCAGCCCAAGGACAGGGGGCACCGGGGAGCTGTTTTTT.